What follows is one T cell receptor (beta chain) and its context. The antigen is unknown. This sample was included in a study of beta chain features in type 1 diabetes. The study, taken as a whole, reports: PCR might favor shorter templates, equally in patients and controls.

TCRB transcripts that were expressed got sequenced, as all of the isolated RNA had been reverse transcribed. Produced via immunoSEQ multiplex PCR; TCRdb's table is partial and in-frame only. Among 120,000 to 150,000 clones listed, roughly a tenth were seen once. Sorting based on CD45RO/CCR7/CD25/CD127/CD95/CD27 separated CD4+ naive, central memory, regulatory and stem cell-like memory cells. The sequenced material came from naive CD4+ T cells from blood. The origin of this receptor is a man aged 18 to 35 in good health.

The CDR3 is CASSQGEGQGRNEQYF. The CDR3, as DNA: TGTGCCAGCAGCCAAGGGGAGGGACAGGGTCGCAACGAGCAGTACTTC. The chain recombines TRBV4-2 with TRBJ2-7, with 9 bases that match TRBD1. This CDR3 region has 16 residues. The germline gives CDR1 LGHNA, CDR2 YNFKEQ. J gave up 5 bases and V 1 base, and 9 bases lay outside the gene matches.